The rows below give T cell receptor beta chains drawn from one sample of a study of CD8+ T cells in alopecia areata. The protocol was immunoSEQ multiplex PCR, while the TCRdb copy is restricted to in-frame clones and leaves out a portion. The sample yields about 150,000 clones, around half seen once. The specimen was CD8+ T cells sorted from blood, collected at week 0. The receptors here all came from a human donor with alopecia areata. Both conserved end residues are part of each CDR3. Fields, in order: J gene, V gene, D gene, clone size, CDR3 protein, CDR3 DNA. D genes are given only for firm matches. Where a row states a size, it is once, few, many or the class of an expanded clone; other rows omit it.

j_gene: TRBJ1-5
v_gene: TRBV2
d_gene: NA
abundance: NA
CDR3aa: CASSDWANQPQHF
CDR3nt: TGTGCCAGCAGTGACTGGGCCAATCAGCCCCAGCATTTT

j_gene: TRBJ2-2
v_gene: TRBV25-1
d_gene: TRBD1
abundance: few
CDR3aa: CASSAQTGTGEKTGELFF
CDR3nt: TGTGCCAGCAGTGCTCAGACCGGGACAGGGGAGAAGACCGGGGAGCTGTTTTTT

j_gene: TRBJ1-2
v_gene: TRBV29-1
d_gene: NA
abundance: NA
CDR3aa: CSVFKDYGYTF
CDR3nt: TGCAGCGTTTTTAAGGACTATGGCTACACCTTC

j_gene: TRBJ2-1
v_gene: TRBV29-1
d_gene: NA
abundance: few
CDR3aa: CSVQMGEQFF
CDR3nt: TGCAGCGTTCAGATGGGCGAGCAGTTCTTC

j_gene: TRBJ1-2
v_gene: TRBV29-1
d_gene: NA
abundance: NA
CDR3aa: CSVEKGSYGYTF
CDR3nt: TGCAGCGTTGAGAAGGGTTCCTATGGCTACACCTTC

j_gene: TRBJ2-7
v_gene: TRBV7-9
d_gene: NA
abundance: once
CDR3aa: CASSLGRYEQYF
CDR3nt: TGTGCCAGCAGCTTAGGCCGATACGAGCAGTACTTC

j_gene: TRBJ2-3
v_gene: TRBV7-9
d_gene: TRBD1
abundance: many
CDR3aa: CASRGQGGTDTQYF
CDR3nt: TGTGCCTCTCGAGGACAGGGTGGCACAGATACGCAGTATTTT

j_gene: TRBJ1-1
v_gene: TRBV7-3
d_gene: NA
abundance: NA
CDR3aa: CASSPSGNTEAFF
CDR3nt: TGTGCCAGCAGCCCCTCGGGGAACACTGAAGCTTTCTTT

j_gene: TRBJ1-5
v_gene: TRBV13
d_gene: NA
abundance: NA
CDR3aa: CASSLGDGNQPQHF
CDR3nt: TGTGCCAGCAGCTTAGGGGACGGCAATCAGCCCCAGCATTTT

j_gene: TRBJ1-1
v_gene: TRBV23-1
d_gene: NA
abundance: NA
CDR3aa: CASSPGRLWGTEAFF
CDR3nt: TGCGCCAGCAGTCCCGGCAGACTTTGGGGCACTGAAGCTTTCTTT

j_gene: TRBJ2-5
v_gene: TRBV4-3
d_gene: NA
abundance: NA
CDR3aa: CASSQDRGWETQYF
CDR3nt: TGCGCCAGCAGCCAAGATCGGGGGTGGGAGACCCAGTACTTC